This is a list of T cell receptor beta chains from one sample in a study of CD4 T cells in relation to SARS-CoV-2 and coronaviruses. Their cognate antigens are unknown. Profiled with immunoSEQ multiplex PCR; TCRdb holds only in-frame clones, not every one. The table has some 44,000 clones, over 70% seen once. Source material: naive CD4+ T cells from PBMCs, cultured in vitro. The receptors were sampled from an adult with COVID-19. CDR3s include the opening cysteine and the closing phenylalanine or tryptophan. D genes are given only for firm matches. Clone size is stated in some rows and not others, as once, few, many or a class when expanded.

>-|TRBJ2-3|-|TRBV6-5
TGTGCCAGCAGTACCCCGGGAGCAGATACGCAGTATTTT
CASSTPGADTQYF
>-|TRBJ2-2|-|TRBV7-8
TGTGCCAGCAGCTCTAGTCCAGGGGTCGGTTCCGGGGAGCTGTTTTTT
CASSSSPGVGSGELFF
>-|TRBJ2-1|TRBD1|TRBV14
TGTGCCAGCAGCCAATCCCGTCCTTTTAATTGGGACAGGGTCAATGAGCAGTTCTTC
CASSQSRPFNWDRVNEQFF
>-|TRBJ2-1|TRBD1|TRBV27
TGTGCCAGCAGTGCGGACAGGGTTTATGAGCAGTTCTTC
CASSADRVYEQFF
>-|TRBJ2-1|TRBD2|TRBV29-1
TGCAGCGCGGGCCCCCTGCTAGCGGGGGGGAATGAGCAGTTCTTC
CSAGPLLAGGNEQFF
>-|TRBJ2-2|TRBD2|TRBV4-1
TGCGCCAGCAGCCAATACATAGCGGGAACGAACACCGGGGAGCTGTTTTTT
CASSQYIAGTNTGELFF
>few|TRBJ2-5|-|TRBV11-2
TGTGCCAGCACACCCCGGGGGTGGGAGACCCAGTACTTC
CASTPRGWETQYF
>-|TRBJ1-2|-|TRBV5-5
TGTGCCAGCAGCTTGGATATACCAGGGTTTGGCTACACCTTC
CASSLDIPGFGYTF
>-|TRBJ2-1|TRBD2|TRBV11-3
TGTGCCAGCAGCTTAGGGGGCCTAAGCGGGAGACACAATGAGCAGTTCTTC
CASSLGGLSGRHNEQFF
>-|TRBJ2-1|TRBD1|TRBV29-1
TGCAGCGTTCAAGGACAGGGGGCGGTCAATGAGCAGTTCTTC
CSVQGQGAVNEQFF
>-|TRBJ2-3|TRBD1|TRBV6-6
TGTGCCAGCAGACTGGACAGGGGGCTCAGTACGCAGTATTTT
CASRLDRGLSTQYF
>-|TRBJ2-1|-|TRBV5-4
TGTGCCAGCAGCTTGGAAGGACAGAGCTCCTACAATGAGCAGTTCTTC
CASSLEGQSSYNEQFF
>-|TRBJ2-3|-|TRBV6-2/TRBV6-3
TGTGCCAGCAGTGACGATTCAGGAGTAGGCACAGATACGCAGTATTTT
CASSDDSGVGTDTQYF
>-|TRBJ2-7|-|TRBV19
TGTGCCAGTAGTATTGGCAGGACTCCAACCTACGAGCAGTACTTC
CASSIGRTPTYEQYF
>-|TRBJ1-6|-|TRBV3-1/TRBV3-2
TGTGCCAGCAGCCAAACGGTCCGGGTACCCCTCCACTTT
CASSQTVRVPLHF
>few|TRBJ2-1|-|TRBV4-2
TGTGCCAGCAGCCAAGTCGCCAGAGGGTCCTACAATGAGCAGTTCTTC
CASSQVARGSYNEQFF
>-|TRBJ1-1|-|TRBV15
TGTGCCACCAGCAGAGAGCCTTTGCTACAGGGCGCTGAAGCTTTCTTT
CATSREPLLQGAEAFF
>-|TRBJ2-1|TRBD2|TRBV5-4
TGTGCCAGCAGTCATCCCGGGACTAGCGGGAACAATGAGCAGTTCTTC
CASSHPGTSGNNEQFF
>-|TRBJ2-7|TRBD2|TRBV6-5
TGTGCCAGCGGTAGCGGGACCCTCTACGAGCAGTACTTC
CASGSGTLYEQYF
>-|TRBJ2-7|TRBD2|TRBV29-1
TGCAGCGTTGAAGGTCGACTAGCGGGAAACTACGAGCAGTACTTC
CSVEGRLAGNYEQYF
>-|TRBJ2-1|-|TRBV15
TGTGCCACCAGCAGAGATCGGGTACCCTCCGGTGAGCAGTTCTTC
CATSRDRVPSGEQFF
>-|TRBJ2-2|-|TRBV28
TGTGCCAGCACCCAGGGCCCGGGGAGAAGGACCGGGGAGCTGTTTTTT
CASTQGPGRRTGELFF
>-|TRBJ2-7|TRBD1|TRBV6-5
TGTGCCAGCGGCCTGGGACAGGGTTCCTACGAGCAGTACTTC
CASGLGQGSYEQYF
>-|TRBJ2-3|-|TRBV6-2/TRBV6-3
TGTGCCAGCAGTTACTCAGTGGTAGCCGGCACAGATACGCAGTATTTT
CASSYSVVAGTDTQYF
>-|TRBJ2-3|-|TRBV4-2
TGTGCCAGCAAGGGCACAGATACGCAGTATTTT
CASKGTDTQYF
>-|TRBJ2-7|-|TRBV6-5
TGTGCCAGCAGCTCCATGAAGGGTAATAGCGAGCAGTACTTC
CASSSMKGNSEQYF
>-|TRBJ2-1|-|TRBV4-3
TGCGCCAGCAGCCCCTCGGTGACCTCCTACAATGAGCAGTTCTTC
CASSPSVTSYNEQFF
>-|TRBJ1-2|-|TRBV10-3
TGTGCCATCAGTGAGGGAGGCGACTATGGCTACACCTTC
CAISEGGDYGYTF
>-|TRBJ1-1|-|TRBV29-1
TGCAGCGTTGAAAGGTCGGAATCCACTGAAGCTTTCTTT
CSVERSESTEAFF
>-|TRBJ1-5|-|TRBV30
TGTGCCTGGAGTGTAGGACAGCACAATCAGCCCCAGCATTTT
CAWSVGQHNQPQHF
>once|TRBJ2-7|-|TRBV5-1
TGCGCCAGCAGATGGGGGGGCCAGGGTACCTACGAGCAGTACTTC
CASRWGGQGTYEQYF
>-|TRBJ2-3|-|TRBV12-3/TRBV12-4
TGTGCCAGCAGTTACACTAGAGCAGATACGCAGTATTTT
CASSYTRADTQYF
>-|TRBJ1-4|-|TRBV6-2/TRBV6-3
TGTGCCAGCAGTACCATCGGGGGCGCGAGTGAAAAACTGTTTTTT
CASSTIGGASEKLFF
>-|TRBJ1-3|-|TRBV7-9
TGTGCCAGCAGCTTTGGGGACGATTCTGGAAACACCATATATTTT
CASSFGDDSGNTIYF
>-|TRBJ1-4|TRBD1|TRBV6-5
TGTGCCAGCAGTTCGACAGGGAGGACGGAAAAACTGTTTTTT
CASSSTGRTEKLFF
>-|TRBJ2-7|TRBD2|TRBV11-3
TGTGCCAGCAGCCCGGGGACTAGCGGGGCCTACGAGCAGTACTTC
CASSPGTSGAYEQYF
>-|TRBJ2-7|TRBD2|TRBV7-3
TGTGCCAGCAGCCCCCAGGGCGGGAGTCGATCCTACGAGCAGTACTTC
CASSPQGGSRSYEQYF
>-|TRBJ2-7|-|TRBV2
TGTGCCAGCAGGAGGGGTCGGGGGAGGCCCTACGAGCAGTACTTC
CASRRGRGRPYEQYF
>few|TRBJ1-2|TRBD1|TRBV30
TGTGCCTACACCCCCGGGACAGAATATTCGGGCTACACCTTC
CAYTPGTEYSGYTF
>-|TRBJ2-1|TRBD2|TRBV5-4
TGTGCCAGCAGCTTGGTTAGCGGGAGCTCCTACAATGAGCAGTTCTTC
CASSLVSGSSYNEQFF
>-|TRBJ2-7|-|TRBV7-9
TGTGCCAGCAGCCACTCGCCGGGCCCCGAGCAGTACTTC
CASSHSPGPEQYF
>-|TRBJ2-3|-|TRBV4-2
TGTGCCAGCAGCCAAGATGGCCTCGCGGGCACAGATACGCAGTATTTT
CASSQDGLAGTDTQYF
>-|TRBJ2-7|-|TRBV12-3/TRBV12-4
TGTGCCAGCAGTTCCGGGCAGCCCTACGAGCAGTACTTC
CASSSGQPYEQYF
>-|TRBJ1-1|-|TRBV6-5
TGTGCCAGCAAAGACAGCTTGAACACTGAAGCTTTCTTT
CASKDSLNTEAFF
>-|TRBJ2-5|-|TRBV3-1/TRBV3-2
TGTGCCAGCAGCCAAGAGCCGGGACTCAGGATCTACTTC
CASSQEPGLRIYF
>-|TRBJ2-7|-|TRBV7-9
TGTGCCAGCAGCTTAGGACCGGACGGCACCTACGAGCAGTACTTC
CASSLGPDGTYEQYF
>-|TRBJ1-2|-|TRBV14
TGTGCCAGCAGTCCAGGGGACTATGGCTACACCTTC
CASSPGDYGYTF
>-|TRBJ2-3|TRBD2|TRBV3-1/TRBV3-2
TGTGCCAGCAGCCCTGGACTAGCGGAATCAGATACGCAGTATTTT
CASSPGLAESDTQYF
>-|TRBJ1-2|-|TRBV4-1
TGCGCCAGCAGCCAGACGTTGAACTATGGCTACACCTTC
CASSQTLNYGYTF
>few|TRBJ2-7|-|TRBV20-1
TGCAGTGCCTTGTACGGGCACGAGCAGTACTTC
CSALYGHEQYF
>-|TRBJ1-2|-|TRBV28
TGTGCCAGCAGTACAGGGTTTGGCTACACCTTC
CASSTGFGYTF
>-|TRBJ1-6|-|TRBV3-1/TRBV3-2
TGTGCCAGCAGCCGAGGCAGCGGCAGCGCGGATTCACCCCTCCACTTT
CASSRGSGSADSPLHF
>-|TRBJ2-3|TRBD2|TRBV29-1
TGCAGCGTTGGCAGGACTAGCGGATTCACAGATACGCAGTATTTT
CSVGRTSGFTDTQYF
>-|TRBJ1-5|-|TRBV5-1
TGCGCCAGCAGCGACGAAGGCCAGCCCCAGCATTTT
CASSDEGQPQHF
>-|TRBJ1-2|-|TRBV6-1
TGTGCCAGCAGTGAACTGGCGGGGATTGATGGCTACACCTTC
CASSELAGIDGYTF